One TCR beta chain is described in this entry. The sample has other DNA sequences that encode this CDR3 too. The CDR3 runs 14 residues. Germline CDR1 reads PRHDT; CDR2 reads FYEKMQ (reference sequence). J gave up 2 bases and V 3 bases, and 1 base lay outside the gene matches. The source of the sample is a study of control samples from healthy donors and cancer patients. Generated by immunoSEQ multiplex PCR, the TCRdb table keeps only in-frame clones and is missing some. The profile shows roughly 88,000 clones, 85% of them singletons. The sequence derives from a man aged 25 to 40 in good health. The sample consisted of blood. V is TRBV13 and J is TRBJ1-3; the match to TRBD1 covers 7 bases. Written as DNA, the CDR3 is TGTGCCAGCAGCTTCGACAGGGCTGGAAACACCATATATTTT. Translation: CASSFDRAGNTIYF.